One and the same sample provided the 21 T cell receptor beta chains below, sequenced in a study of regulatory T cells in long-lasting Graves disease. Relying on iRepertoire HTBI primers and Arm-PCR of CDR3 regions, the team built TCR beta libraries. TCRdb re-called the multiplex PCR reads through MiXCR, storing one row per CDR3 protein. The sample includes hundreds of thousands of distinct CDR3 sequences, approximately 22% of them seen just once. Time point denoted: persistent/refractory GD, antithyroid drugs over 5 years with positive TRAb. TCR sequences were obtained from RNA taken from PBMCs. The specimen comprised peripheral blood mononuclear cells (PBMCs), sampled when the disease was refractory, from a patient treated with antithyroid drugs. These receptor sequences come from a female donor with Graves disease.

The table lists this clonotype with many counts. CDR3: CASSFEGAGQETQYF. The CDR3 DNA reads TGTGCCAGCAGTTTTGAGGGCGCGGGGCAAGAGACCCAGTACTTC. The chain carries TRBV28 and TRBJ2-5; weak D call: TRBD2 (6 bases). V lost 3 bases to trimming and J lost 2 bases, with 13 bases between them. The germline CDR1 and CDR2 sequences are MDHEN and SYDVKM. The CDR3 totals 15 residues.

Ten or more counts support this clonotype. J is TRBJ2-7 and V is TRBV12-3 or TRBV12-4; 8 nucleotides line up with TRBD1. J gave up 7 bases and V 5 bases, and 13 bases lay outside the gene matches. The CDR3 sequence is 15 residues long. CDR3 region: CASSPDRVSLGEQYF. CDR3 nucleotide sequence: TGTGCCAGCAGTCCGGACAGGGTGTCCTTGGGGGAGCAGTACTTC.

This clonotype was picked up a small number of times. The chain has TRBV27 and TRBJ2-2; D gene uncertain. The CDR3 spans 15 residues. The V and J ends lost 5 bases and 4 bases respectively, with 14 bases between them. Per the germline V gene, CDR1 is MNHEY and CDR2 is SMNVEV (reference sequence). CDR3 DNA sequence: TGTGCCAGCAGTCCCCTCCTAGGGTCCACCGGGGAGCTGTTTTTT. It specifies CASSPLLGSTGELFF.

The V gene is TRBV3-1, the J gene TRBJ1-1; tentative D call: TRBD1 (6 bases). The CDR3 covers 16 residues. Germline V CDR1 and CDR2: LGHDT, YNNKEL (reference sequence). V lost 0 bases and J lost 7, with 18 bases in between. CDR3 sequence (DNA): TGTGCCAGCAGCCAAGAGCGGGGCAGGGGATTCGATGAAGCTTTCTTT. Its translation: CASSQERGRGFDEAFF.

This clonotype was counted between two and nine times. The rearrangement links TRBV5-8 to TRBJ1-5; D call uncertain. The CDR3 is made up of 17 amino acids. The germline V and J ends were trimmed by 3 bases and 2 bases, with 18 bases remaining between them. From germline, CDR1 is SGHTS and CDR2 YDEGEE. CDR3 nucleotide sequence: TGTGCCAGCAGCTCTAGGGCCCTCGGTTTGGGCAATCAGCCCCAGCATTTT. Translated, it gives CASSSRALGLGNQPQHF. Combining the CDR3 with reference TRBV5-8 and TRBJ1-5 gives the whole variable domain EAGVTQSPTHLIKTRGQQATLRCSPISGHTSVYWYQQALGLGLQFLLWYDEGEERNRGNFPPRFSGRQFPNYSSELNVNALELEDSALYLCASSSRALGLGNQPQHFGDGTRLSIL.

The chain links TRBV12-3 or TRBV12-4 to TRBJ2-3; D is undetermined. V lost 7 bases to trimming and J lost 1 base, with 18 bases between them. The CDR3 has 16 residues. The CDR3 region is CASINGPIEGTDTQYF. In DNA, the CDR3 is TGTGCCAGCATTAACGGGCCTATCGAGGGCACAGATACGCAGTATTTT.

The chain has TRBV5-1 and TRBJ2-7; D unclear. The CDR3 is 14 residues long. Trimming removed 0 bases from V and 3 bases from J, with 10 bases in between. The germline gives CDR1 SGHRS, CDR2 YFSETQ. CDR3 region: CASSLGNDNYEQYF. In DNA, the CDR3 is TGCGCCAGCAGCTTGGGAAACGATAACTACGAGCAGTACTTC.

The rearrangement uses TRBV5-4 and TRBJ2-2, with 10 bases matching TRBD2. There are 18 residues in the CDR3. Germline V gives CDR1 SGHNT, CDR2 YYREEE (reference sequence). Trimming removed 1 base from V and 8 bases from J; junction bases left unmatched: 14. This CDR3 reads CASSLMPSTSGWMGELFF. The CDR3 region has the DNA TGTGCCAGCAGCTTGATGCCCTCGACTAGCGGGTGGATGGGGGAGCTGTTTTTT.

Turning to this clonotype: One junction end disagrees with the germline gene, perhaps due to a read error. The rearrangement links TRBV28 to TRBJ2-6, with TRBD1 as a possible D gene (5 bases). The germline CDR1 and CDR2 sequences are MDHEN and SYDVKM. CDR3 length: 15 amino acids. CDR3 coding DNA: TGTGCCAGCAGTTTCCAGGGTAATGGGGCCAACGCCCTGACTTTC. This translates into CASSFQGNGANALTF.

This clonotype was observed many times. CDR3 in DNA: TGCAGTGCTCAGGGGGACGGAGCCTACGAGCAGTACTTC. As protein: CSAQGDGAYEQYF. J is TRBJ2-7 and V is TRBV20-1; TRBD1 matches at 7 bases. Germline loops: CDR1 DFQATT, CDR2 SNEGSKA (reference sequence). The CDR3 consists of 13 residues. V was pared by 5 bases and J by 2 bases, with 6 bases of the junction left unmatched.

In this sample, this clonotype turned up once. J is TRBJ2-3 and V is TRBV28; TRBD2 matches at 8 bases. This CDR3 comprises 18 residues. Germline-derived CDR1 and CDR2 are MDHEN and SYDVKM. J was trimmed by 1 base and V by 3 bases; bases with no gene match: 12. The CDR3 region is CASSFPARGGTGTDTQYF. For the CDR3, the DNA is TGTGCCAGCAGTTTCCCCGCCCGGGGGGGAACTGGCACAGATACGCAGTATTTT.

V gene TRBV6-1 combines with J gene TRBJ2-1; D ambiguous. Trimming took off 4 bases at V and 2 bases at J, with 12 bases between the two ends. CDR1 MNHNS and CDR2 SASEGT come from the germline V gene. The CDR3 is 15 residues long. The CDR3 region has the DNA TGTGCCAGCAGTGGAAAAGACGGCACCTACAATGAGCAGTTCTTC. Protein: CASSGKDGTYNEQFF.

CDR3: CASSWDRGRSGANVLTF. As DNA, the CDR3 is TGTGCCAGCAGCTGGGACAGGGGTCGCTCTGGGGCCAACGTCCTGACTTTC. V gene TRBV7-9 combines with J gene TRBJ2-6, with 10 bases identical to TRBD1. V lost 4 bases to trimming and J lost 0 bases; unmatched junction nucleotides: 3. CDR1 and CDR2 (germline): SEHNR, FQNEAQ (reference sequence). The CDR3 is made up of 17 amino acids. Filled out from reference TRBV7-9 and TRBJ2-6, the complete variable domain reads DTGVSQNPRHKITKRGQNVTFRCDPISEHNRLYWYRQTLGQGPEFLTYFQNEAQLEKSRLLSDRFSAERPKGSFSTLEIQRTEQGDSAMYLCASSWDRGRSGANVLTFGAGSRLTVL.

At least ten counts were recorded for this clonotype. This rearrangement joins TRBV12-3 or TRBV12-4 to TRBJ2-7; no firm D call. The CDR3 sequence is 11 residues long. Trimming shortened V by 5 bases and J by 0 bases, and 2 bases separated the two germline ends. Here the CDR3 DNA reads TGTGCCAGCAGTGTCTCCTACGAGCAGTACTTC. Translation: CASSVSYEQYF.

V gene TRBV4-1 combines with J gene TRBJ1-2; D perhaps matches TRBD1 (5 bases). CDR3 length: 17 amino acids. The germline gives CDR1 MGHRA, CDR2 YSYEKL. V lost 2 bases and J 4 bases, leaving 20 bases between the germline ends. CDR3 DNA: TGCGCCAGCAGCCAACCGACAATTGAGAGGGGCAGCTATGGCTACACCTTC. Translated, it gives CASSQPTIERGSYGYTF.

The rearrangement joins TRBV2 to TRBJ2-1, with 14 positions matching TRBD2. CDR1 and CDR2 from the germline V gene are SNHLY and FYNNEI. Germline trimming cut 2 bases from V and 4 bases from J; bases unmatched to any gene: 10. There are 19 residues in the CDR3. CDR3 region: CASSESVTSGRAWYNEQFF. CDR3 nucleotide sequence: TGTGCCAGCAGTGAATCTGTGACTAGCGGGAGGGCCTGGTACAATGAGCAGTTCTTC.

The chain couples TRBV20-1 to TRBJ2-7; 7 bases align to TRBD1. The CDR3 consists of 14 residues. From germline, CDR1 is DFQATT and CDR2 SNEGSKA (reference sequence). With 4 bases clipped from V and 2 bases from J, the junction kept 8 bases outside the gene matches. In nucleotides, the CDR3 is TGCAGTGCTATTGGACAGGTGAAGACCTACGAGCAGTACTTC. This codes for CSAIGQVKTYEQYF.

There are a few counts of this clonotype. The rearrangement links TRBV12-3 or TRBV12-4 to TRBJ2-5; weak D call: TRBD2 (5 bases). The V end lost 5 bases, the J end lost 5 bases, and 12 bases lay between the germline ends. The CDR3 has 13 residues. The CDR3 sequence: CASSRAGHETQYF. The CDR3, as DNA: TGTGCCAGCAGTCGTGCGGGTCATGAGACCCAGTACTTC.

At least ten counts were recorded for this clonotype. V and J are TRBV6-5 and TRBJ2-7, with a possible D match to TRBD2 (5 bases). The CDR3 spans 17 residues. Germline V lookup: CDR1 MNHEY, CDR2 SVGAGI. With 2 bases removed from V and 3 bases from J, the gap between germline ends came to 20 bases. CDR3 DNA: TGTGCCAGCAGTTACCCCCAGCTTGTCATGGGGAGCTACGAGCAGTACTTC. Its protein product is CASSYPQLVMGSYEQYF.

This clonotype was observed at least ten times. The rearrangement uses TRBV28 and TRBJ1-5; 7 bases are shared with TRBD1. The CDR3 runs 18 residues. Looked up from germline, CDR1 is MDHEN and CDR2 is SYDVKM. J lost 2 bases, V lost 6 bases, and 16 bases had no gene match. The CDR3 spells CASSTPGTAYSGNQPQHF. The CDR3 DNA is TGTGCCAGCAGCACCCCCGGGACAGCTTATAGTGGCAATCAGCCCCAGCATTTT.

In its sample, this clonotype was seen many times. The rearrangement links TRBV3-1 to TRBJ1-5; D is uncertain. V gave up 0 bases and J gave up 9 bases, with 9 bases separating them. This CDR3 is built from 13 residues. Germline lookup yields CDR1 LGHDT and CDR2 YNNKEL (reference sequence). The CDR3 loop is CASSQDPHRPQHF. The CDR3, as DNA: TGTGCCAGCAGCCAAGACCCTCATCGGCCCCAGCATTTT.